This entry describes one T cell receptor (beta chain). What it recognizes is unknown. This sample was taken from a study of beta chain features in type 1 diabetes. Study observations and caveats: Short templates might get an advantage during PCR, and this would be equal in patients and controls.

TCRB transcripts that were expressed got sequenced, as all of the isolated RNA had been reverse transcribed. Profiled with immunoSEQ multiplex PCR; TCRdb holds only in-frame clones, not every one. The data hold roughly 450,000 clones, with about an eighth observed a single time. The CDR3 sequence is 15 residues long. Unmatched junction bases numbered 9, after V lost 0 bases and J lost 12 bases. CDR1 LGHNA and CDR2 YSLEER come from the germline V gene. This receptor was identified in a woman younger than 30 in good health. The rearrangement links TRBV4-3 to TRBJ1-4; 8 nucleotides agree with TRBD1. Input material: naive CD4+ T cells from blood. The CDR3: CASSQETTGARQLFF. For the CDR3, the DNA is TGCGCCAGCAGCCAAGAGACGACAGGGGCTCGTCAACTGTTTTTT.